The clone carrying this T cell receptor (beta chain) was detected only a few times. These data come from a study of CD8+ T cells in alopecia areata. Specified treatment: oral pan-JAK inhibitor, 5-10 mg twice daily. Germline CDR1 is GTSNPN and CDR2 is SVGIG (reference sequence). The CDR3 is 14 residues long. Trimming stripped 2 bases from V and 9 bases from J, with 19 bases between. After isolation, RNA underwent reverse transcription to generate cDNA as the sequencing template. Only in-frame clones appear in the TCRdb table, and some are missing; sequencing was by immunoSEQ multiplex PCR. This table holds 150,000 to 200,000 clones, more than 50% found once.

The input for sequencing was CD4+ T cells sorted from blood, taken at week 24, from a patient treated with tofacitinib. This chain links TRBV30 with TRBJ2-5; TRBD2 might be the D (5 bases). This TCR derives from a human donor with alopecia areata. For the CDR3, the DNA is TGTGCCTGGAGTTCATTCACGGGGATTGATGCCCAGTACTTC. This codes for CAWSSFTGIDAQYF. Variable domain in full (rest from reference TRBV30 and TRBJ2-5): SQTIHQWPATLVQPVGSPLSLECTVEGTSNPNLYWYRQAAGRGLQLLFYSVGIGQISSEVPQNLSASRPQDRQFILSSKKLLLSDSGFYLCAWSSFTGIDAQYFGPGTRLLVL.